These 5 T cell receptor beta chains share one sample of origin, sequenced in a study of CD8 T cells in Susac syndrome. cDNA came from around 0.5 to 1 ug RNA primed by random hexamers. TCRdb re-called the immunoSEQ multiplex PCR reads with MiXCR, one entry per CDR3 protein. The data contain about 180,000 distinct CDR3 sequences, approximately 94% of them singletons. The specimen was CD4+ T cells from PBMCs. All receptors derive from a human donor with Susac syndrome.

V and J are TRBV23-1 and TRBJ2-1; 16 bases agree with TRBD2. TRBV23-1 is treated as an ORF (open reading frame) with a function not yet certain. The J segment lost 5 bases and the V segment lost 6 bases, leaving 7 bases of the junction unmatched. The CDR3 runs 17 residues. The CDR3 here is CASRPGLAGGLDNEQFF. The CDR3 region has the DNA TGCGCCAGCAGGCCGGGACTAGCGGGGGGGCTCGACAATGAGCAGTTCTTC.

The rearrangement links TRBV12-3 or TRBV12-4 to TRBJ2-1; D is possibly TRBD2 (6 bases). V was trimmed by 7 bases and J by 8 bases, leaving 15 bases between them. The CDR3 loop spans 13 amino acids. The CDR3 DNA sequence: TGTGCCAGCACGACTAGGGGTTTGCATGAGCAGTTCTTC. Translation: CASTTRGLHEQFF.

Here the CDR3 reads CASSPPGTMTFYGYTF. The CDR3, as DNA: TGTGCCAGCTCACCACCGGGGACGATGACCTTCTATGGCTACACCTTC. The V call is TRBV18, the J call TRBJ1-2; D might be TRBD1 (5 bases). V shed 0 bases and J shed 4 bases, with 15 bases lying between them. The CDR3 extends over 16 amino acids. Germline CDR1 and CDR2: KGHSH and LQKENI.

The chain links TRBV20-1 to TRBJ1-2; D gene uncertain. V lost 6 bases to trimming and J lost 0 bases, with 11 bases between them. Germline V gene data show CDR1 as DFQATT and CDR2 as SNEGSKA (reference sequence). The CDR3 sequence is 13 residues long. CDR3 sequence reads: CSAPLRANYGYTF. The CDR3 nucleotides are TGCAGTGCCCCCCTCCGGGCTAACTATGGCTACACCTTC.

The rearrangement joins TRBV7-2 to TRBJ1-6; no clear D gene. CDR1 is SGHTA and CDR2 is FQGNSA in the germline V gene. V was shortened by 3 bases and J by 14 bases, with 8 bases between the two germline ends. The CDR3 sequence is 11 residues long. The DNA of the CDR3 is TGTGCCAGCAGCTTCTCCGAGGCCCTCCACTTT. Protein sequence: CASSFSEALHF.